This T cell receptor beta chain was observed in a study of PD-1 and CTLA-4 blockade in melanoma (dated by TCRdb to the early 2020s). Background for the entire study: The study compared how PD-1 blockade and CTLA-4 blockade affected the melanoma-reactive CD8 T cell response in patients with melanoma.

Between the V and J ends, shortened by 2 bases and 0 bases respectively, the junction contains 7 bases. The germline V gene provides CDR1 MDHEN and CDR2 SYDVKM. Inclusive of the bounding cysteine and phenylalanine, the CDR3 is 14 residues long. Only CDR3 DNA is held: 42 bases, read in frame from base 1. Comment on this clone: Its recognized antigen is unknown. The sample holds no much larger clone one base away, and base qualities are not on file.

The library was made by the immunoSEQ multiplex PCR assay. TCRdb provides this immuneACCESS table in a form limited to in-frame rearrangements. Some clones are lacking; in checked studies, under half of them reflect an unresolved V gene, and why the rest are absent is not known. For this sample the table gives 31,000 or so clones, of which around 89% were detected only once. Approximately 6.4% of the sample is held by the ten biggest clonotypes. This sequence originates from a human donor with melanoma. Recombination linked TRBV28 to TRBJ1-1; the D gene is perhaps TRBD1, from 5 matching bases. Here the sequenced sample was CD8+ T cells from peripheral blood, taken from a patient given anti-PD-1 treatment. The CDR3 protein sequence reads: CASSLTGLNTEAFF. The nucleotide sequence reads as follows: TGTGCCAGCAGTTTAACAGGTCTGAACACTGAAGCTTTCTTT.